Listed below are T cell receptor beta chains from one sample, sequenced in a study of PD-1 blockade in classical Hodgkin lymphoma. Produced via immunoSEQ multiplex PCR; TCRdb's table is partial and in-frame only. The sample has tens of thousands of clones, roughly nine tenths seen once. Sequenced input: peripheral blood mononuclear cells (PBMCs). All receptors derive from a human donor with classical Hodgkin lymphoma. Each CDR3 is given with its conserved first and last residue. The D gene is left open where the match is weak. The size field is filled for only some rows; it gives once, few, many or a size class.

v_gene,d_gene,abundance,j_gene,CDR3nt,CDR3aa
TRBV10-3,.,.,TRBJ1-6,TGTGCCATCAGTGAGATTGGACATCCTCTCCCTCCACCCCTCCACTTT,CAISEIGHPLPPPLHF
TRBV28,.,.,TRBJ2-3,TGTGCCAGCAGTTCCCCGGCGGCGGGATCCTCAGATACGCAGTATTTT,CASSSPAAGSSDTQYF
TRBV10-3,.,.,TRBJ2-7,TGTGCCATCAGTGAGTCTGACTACGAGCAGTACTTC,CAISESDYEQYF
TRBV5-1,.,.,TRBJ2-3,TGCGCCAGCAGCTTGGAGGGGACGTCTAGCACAGATACGCAGTATTTT,CASSLEGTSSTDTQYF
TRBV7-2,TRBD2,.,TRBJ2-4,TGTGCCAGCAGCTCGGGGGGGAACCTAGCCAAAAACATTCAGTACTTC,CASSSGGNLAKNIQYF
TRBV29-1,.,.,TRBJ2-7,TGCAGCGCCCAGGGGGCGGGAGAACGACGGTACTTC,CSAQGAGERRYF
TRBV19,.,.,TRBJ1-5,TGTGCCAGTAGTATATCTAGGGGAGTGGGTCAGCCCCAGCATTTT,CASSISRGVGQPQHF
TRBV13,TRBD1,.,TRBJ1-4,TGTGCCAGCAGCAGGGGGCTTTTAGAAAAACTGTTTTTT,CASSRGLLEKLFF
TRBV6-5,TRBD1,.,TRBJ2-7,TGTGCCAGCAGCACTTGGGACAGGGGCCAGTACGAGCAGTACTTC,CASSTWDRGQYEQYF
TRBV10-2,.,.,TRBJ2-1,TGCGCCAGCAGTGGGAACAGGGACGGGGGATTCAGCAATGAGCAGTTCTTC,CASSGNRDGGFSNEQFF
TRBV5-1,.,.,TRBJ1-4,TGCGCCAGCAGCTTCGAGGGACCGGGGAGTGAAAAACTGTTTTTT,CASSFEGPGSEKLFF
TRBV28,.,.,TRBJ2-7,TGTGCCAGCAGTTTATTCCCAGCGAGGTACGAGCAGTACTTC,CASSLFPARYEQYF
TRBV6-5,TRBD1,.,TRBJ1-2,TGTGCCAGCAGCTTCGACAGGGGTTATGGCTACACCTTC,CASSFDRGYGYTF
TRBV7-2,.,.,TRBJ2-3,TGTGCCAGCAGCTCCCCCCTGTACACAGATACGCAGTATTTT,CASSSPLYTDTQYF
TRBV28,.,.,TRBJ2-4,TGTGCCAGCAGTTCCGGGTCCGCATTAGCCAAAAACATTCAGTACTTC,CASSSGSALAKNIQYF
TRBV15,.,.,TRBJ2-1,TGTGCCACCAGCAGAGATGGCCCTTACAATGAGCAGTTCTTC,CATSRDGPYNEQFF
TRBV5-1,.,.,TRBJ1-1,TGCGCCAGCAGCGCGACAGTGAACACTGAAGCTTTCTTT,CASSATVNTEAFF
TRBV19,TRBD1,.,TRBJ1-1,TGTGTTTCGGCTCAGGGGGAGCCCACTGAAGCTTTCTTT,CVSAQGEPTEAFF
TRBV30,.,.,TRBJ2-7,TGTGCCTGGAGTGTACTGGACCCCTCGGGCGAGCAGTACTTC,CAWSVLDPSGEQYF
TRBV19,.,.,TRBJ2-1,TGTGCCAGTAGTGTTGTAGGGGATCGTATTGCTGAGCAGTTCTTC,CASSVVGDRIAEQFF
TRBV15,.,.,TRBJ2-7,TGTGCCACCAGCAGAGGGGAGAGGACGCCCTACGAGCAGTACTTC,CATSRGERTPYEQYF
TRBV9,.,.,TRBJ2-7,TGTGCCAGCAGCGTAGCTACAGACGGATACGAGCAGTACTTC,CASSVATDGYEQYF
TRBV28,.,.,TRBJ2-7,TGTGCCAGCAGTTTATCAGGTGACAGGCTATCGTACTACGAGCAGTACTTC,CASSLSGDRLSYYEQYF
TRBV11-2,TRBD1,.,TRBJ2-5,TGTGCCAGCAGCTCGACCACGGGACAGGGGAGGGAGACCCAGTACTTC,CASSSTTGQGRETQYF
TRBV7-8,.,.,TRBJ1-4,TGTGCCAGCAGCAATAATGTGGACGGAAAACTGTTTTTT,CASSNNVDGKLFF
TRBV11-2,.,.,TRBJ2-1,TGTGCCAGCAGCTTTATTAGAGAGACAAGTGAGCAGTTCTTC,CASSFIRETSEQFF
TRBV7-2,TRBD2,.,TRBJ2-7,TGTGCCAGCAGCCTATTTGGGGGGATTAGAGCGGGAGACTACGAGCAGTACTTC,CASSLFGGIRAGDYEQYF
TRBV7-2,TRBD1,once,TRBJ2-1,TGTGCCAGCAGCTTAGCGGGGACAGGGGTCACGGATGAGCAGTTCTTC,CASSLAGTGVTDEQFF
TRBV5-1,.,.,TRBJ2-7,TGCGCCAGCAGCCCACTTCAACCGATCTACGAGCAGTACTTC,CASSPLQPIYEQYF
TRBV21-1,.,.,TRBJ2-3,TGTGCCAGCAGCAAAAAGAGTGGCGGGAGGCCGGGAGATACGCAGTATTTT,CASSKKSGGRPGDTQYF
TRBV6-6,.,.,TRBJ2-7,TGTGCCAGCAGTTACCGGCTAGCTAGCGACGAGCAGTACTTC,CASSYRLASDEQYF
TRBV7-6,.,.,TRBJ1-3,TGTGCCAGCAGCTTAGGGGGGTTCTCTGGAAACACCATATATTTT,CASSLGGFSGNTIYF
TRBV19,.,.,TRBJ2-4,TGTGCCAGTAGTATCACAGCCGAGTCCCTTCAGTACTTC,CASSITAESLQYF
TRBV7-8,.,once,TRBJ2-2,TGTGCCAGCAGCTTAGGCGAGTTTACCGGGGAGCTGTTTTTT,CASSLGEFTGELFF
TRBV18,TRBD1,.,TRBJ1-3,TGTGCCAGCTCACCCGGGACAGGGACGGGAAACACCATATATTTT,CASSPGTGTGNTIYF
TRBV6-5,.,.,TRBJ2-1,TGTGCCAGCAGAATATCCGGTAGTCGCCACAATGAGCAGTTCTTC,CASRISGSRHNEQFF
TRBV6-1,.,.,TRBJ1-2,TGTGCCAGCAGTGAAGTCGCTGGGGTGCACTATGGCTACACCTTC,CASSEVAGVHYGYTF
TRBV19,TRBD1,once,TRBJ1-2,TGTGCCGCCCGACCGACAGGGAGGGGCACTAACTATGGCTACACCTTC,CAARPTGRGTNYGYTF
TRBV6-5,.,.,TRBJ2-4,TGTGCCAGCAGTTTTATGAACATTCAGTACTTC,CASSFMNIQYF
TRBV29-1,TRBD1,.,TRBJ2-1,TGCAGCGTTGAGCCAGGGGGCAATGAGCAGTTCTTC,CSVEPGGNEQFF
TRBV7-3,TRBD2,.,TRBJ2-1,TGTGCCAGCAGAGTTAGCGGGAGTACCTACAATGAGCAGTTCTTC,CASRVSGSTYNEQFF
TRBV6-1,.,.,TRBJ1-2,TGTGCCAGCAGTGAAAGGGCGGGGTATAACTATGGCTACACCTTC,CASSERAGYNYGYTF